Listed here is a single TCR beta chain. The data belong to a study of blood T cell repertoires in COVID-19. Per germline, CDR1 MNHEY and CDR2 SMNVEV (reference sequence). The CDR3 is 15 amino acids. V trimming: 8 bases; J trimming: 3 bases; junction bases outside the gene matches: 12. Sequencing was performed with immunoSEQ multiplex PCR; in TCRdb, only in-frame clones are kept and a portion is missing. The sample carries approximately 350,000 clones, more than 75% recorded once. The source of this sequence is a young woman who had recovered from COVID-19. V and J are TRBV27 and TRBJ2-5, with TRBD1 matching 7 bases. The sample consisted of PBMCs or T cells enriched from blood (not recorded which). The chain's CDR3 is CASGPRGPGEETQYF. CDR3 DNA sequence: TGTGCCAGCGGGCCGAGGGGGCCAGGCGAAGAGACCCAGTACTTC.